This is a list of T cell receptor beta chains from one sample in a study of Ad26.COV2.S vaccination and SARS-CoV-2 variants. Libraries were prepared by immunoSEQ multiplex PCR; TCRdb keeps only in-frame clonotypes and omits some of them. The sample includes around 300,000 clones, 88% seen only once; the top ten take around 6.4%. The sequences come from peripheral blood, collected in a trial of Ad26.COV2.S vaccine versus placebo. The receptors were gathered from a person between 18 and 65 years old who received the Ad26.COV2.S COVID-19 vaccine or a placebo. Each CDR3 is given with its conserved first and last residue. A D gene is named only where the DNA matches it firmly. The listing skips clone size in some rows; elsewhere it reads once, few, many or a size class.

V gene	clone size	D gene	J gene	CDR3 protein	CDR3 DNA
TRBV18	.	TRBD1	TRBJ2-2	CASSPRTGDTGELFF	TGTGCCAGCTCACCAAGGACAGGGGACACCGGGGAGCTGTTTTTT
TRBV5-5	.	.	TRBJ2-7	CASSLAGGPLYEQYF	TGTGCCAGCAGCTTGGCCGGGGGGCCGCTCTACGAGCAGTACTTC
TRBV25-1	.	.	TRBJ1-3	CASSEVGPGNSGNTIYF	TGTGCCAGCAGTGAAGTTGGTCCAGGCAACTCTGGAAACACCATATATTTT
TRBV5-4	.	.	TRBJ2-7	CASSLARGNEQYF	TGTGCCAGCAGCTTGGCTAGGGGCAACGAGCAGTACTTC
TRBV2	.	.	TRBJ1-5	CATQGGFNQPQHF	TGTGCCACCCAAGGGGGGTTCAATCAGCCCCAGCATTTT
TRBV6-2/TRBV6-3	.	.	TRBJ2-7	CASSSPTRNYEQYF	TGTGCCAGCAGTTCTCCGACTCGGAACTACGAGCAGTACTTC
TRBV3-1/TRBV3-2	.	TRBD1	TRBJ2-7	CASSRRDSYYEQYF	TGTGCCAGCAGCCGCCGGGACAGCTACTACGAGCAGTACTTC
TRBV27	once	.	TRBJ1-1	CASSFEGMNTEAFF	TGTGCCAGCAGTTTCGAAGGCATGAACACTGAAGCTTTCTTT
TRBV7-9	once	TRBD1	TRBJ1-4	CASRRSDRGNEKLFF	TGTGCCAGCAGAAGAAGTGACAGGGGGAATGAAAAACTGTTTTTT
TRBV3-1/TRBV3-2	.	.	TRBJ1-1	CASSQYDRTAFF	TGTGCCAGCAGCCAATATGACAGAACAGCTTTCTTT
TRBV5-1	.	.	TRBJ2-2	CASSLEGWDTGELFF	TGCGCCAGCAGCTTGGAGGGGTGGGACACCGGGGAGCTGTTTTTT
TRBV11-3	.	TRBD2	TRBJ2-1	CASSLGSGTRSDEQFF	TGTGCCAGCAGCCTTGGTAGCGGGACCAGATCCGATGAGCAGTTCTTC
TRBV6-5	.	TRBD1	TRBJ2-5	CASSYPGTGDETQYF	TGTGCCAGCAGTTACCCCGGGACAGGGGATGAGACCCAGTACTTC
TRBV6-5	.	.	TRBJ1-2	CASRLVAINYGYTF	TGTGCCAGCAGACTCGTCGCAATAAACTATGGCTACACCTTC
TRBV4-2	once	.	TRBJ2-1	CASSRELTRSEEQFF	TGTGCCAGCAGCCGTGAGCTGACTAGATCGGAGGAGCAGTTCTTC
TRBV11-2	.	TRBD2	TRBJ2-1	CASSLRAGASYNEQFF	TGTGCCAGCAGCTTAAGAGCGGGAGCCTCCTACAATGAGCAGTTCTTC
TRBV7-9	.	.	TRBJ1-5	CASSLEGSPGGPQHF	TGTGCCAGCAGCTTAGAAGGGTCCCCGGGAGGGCCCCAGCATTTT
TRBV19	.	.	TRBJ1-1	CASSAGYGNMNTEAFF	TGTGCCAGTAGTGCCGGATACGGTAATATGAACACTGAAGCTTTCTTT
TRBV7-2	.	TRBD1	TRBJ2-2	CASSPWTGSTGELFF	TGTGCCAGCAGCCCCTGGACAGGGTCCACCGGGGAGCTGTTTTTT
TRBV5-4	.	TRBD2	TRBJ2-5	CASSFRSGIQETQYF	TGTGCCAGCAGCTTCCGTAGCGGGATTCAAGAGACCCAGTACTTC
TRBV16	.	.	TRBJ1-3	CASRRTNSGNTIYF	TGTGCCAGCAGGAGGACAAACTCTGGAAACACCATATATTTT
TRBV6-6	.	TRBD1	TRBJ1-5	CASSTTTGAHQPQHF	TGTGCCAGCAGTACCACCACAGGGGCTCATCAGCCCCAGCATTTT
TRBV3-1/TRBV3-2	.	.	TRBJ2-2	CASSQDLARPGELFF	TGTGCCAGCAGCCAAGACCTAGCGAGGCCCGGGGAGCTGTTTTTT
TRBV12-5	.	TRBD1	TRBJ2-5	CASVPGGLGETQYF	TGTGCTAGTGTCCCAGGGGGTCTAGGAGAGACCCAGTACTTC
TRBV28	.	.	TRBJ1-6	CASSWARGSHSPLHF	TGTGCCAGCAGTTGGGCAAGGGGTTCTCATTCACCCCTCCACTTT
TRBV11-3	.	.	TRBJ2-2	CASSPSTTGELFF	TGTGCCAGCAGCCCAAGCACCACCGGGGAGCTGTTTTTT
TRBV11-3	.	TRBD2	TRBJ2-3	CASSLGLAGGTDTQYF	TGTGCCAGCAGCTTGGGGCTAGCGGGGGGCACAGATACGCAGTATTTT
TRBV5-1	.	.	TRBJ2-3	CASSPMPLGTDTQYF	TGCGCCAGCAGCCCAATGCCCCTGGGCACAGATACGCAGTATTTT
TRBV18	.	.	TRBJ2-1	CASSPAGSYNEQFF	TGTGCCAGCTCACCAGCAGGGTCCTACAATGAGCAGTTCTTC
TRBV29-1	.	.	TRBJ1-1	CSVERGRVTEAFF	TGCAGCGTTGAGAGGGGGAGAGTCACTGAAGCTTTCTTT
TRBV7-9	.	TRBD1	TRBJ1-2	CASSSGAGGGRDGYTF	TGTGCCAGCAGCTCCGGAGCAGGGGGCGGACGGGATGGCTACACCTTC
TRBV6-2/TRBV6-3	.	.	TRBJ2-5	CASSYSPKWETQYF	TGTGCCAGCAGTTACTCTCCCAAATGGGAGACCCAGTACTTC
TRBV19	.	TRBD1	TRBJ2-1	CASSMGRQGARNEQFF	TGTGCCAGTAGTATGGGGAGACAGGGGGCCCGGAATGAGCAGTTCTTC
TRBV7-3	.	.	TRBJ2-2	CASSFLAGRSTGELFF	TGTGCCAGCAGCTTTTTGGCAGGGAGATCCACCGGGGAGCTGTTTTTT
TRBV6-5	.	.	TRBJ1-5	CASRFQDNQPQHF	TGTGCCAGCAGATTTCAGGACAATCAGCCCCAGCATTTT
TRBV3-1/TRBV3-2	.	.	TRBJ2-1	CASSQVGVGGVEMTEQFF	TGTGCCAGCAGCCAAGTGGGGGTCGGCGGAGTAGAAATGACGGAGCAGTTCTTC
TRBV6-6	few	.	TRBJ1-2	CASRTDIINYGYTF	TGTGCCAGCAGAACGGATATCATTAACTATGGCTACACCTTC
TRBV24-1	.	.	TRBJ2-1	CATSDRIRGDNEQFF	TGTGCCACCAGTGATCGAATTCGCGGGGACAATGAGCAGTTCTTC
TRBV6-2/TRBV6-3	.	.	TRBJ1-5	CASSYLDVNQPQHF	TGTGCCAGCAGTTACTTGGACGTAAATCAGCCCCAGCATTTT
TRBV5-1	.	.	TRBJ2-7	CASSFGSGRYEQYF	TGCGCCAGCAGCTTCGGAAGCGGGCGGTACGAGCAGTACTTC
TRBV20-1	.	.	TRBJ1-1	CSAPLNTEAFF	TGCAGTGCGCCCCTGAACACTGAAGCTTTCTTT
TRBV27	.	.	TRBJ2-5	CASSPGYQETQYF	TGTGCCAGCAGCCCAGGGTACCAAGAGACCCAGTACTTC
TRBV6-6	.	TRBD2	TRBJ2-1	CASSLAGDNEQFF	TGTGCCAGCTCCCTAGCGGGAGACAATGAGCAGTTCTTC
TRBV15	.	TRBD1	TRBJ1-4	CATSTGTGQGSRKLFF	TGTGCCACCAGCACAGGAACCGGACAGGGGTCCCGAAAACTGTTTTTT
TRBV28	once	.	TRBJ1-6	CASSEGSRREPLHF	TGTGCCAGCAGCGAAGGGAGCCGAAGAGAACCCCTCCACTTT